This T cell receptor (beta chain) was profiled in a study of OX40 agonist ivuxolimab in advanced cancers. Study background: A mean age of roughly 60 years, range roughly 23 to 85, was recorded, and over 65% were male.

The CDR3 has 15 residues. V dropped 7 bases and J dropped 2 bases, with 16 bases sitting between them. Germline V lookup: CDR1 SNHLY, CDR2 FYNNEI. Only in-frame clones appear in the TCRdb table, and some are missing; sequencing was by immunoSEQ multiplex PCR. The sample has around 60,000 clones; 85% to 90% are singletons. The J gene is TRBJ2-3, the V gene TRBV2; the D gene could be TRBD1 or TRBD2 (5 bases each). Sequenced here: CD4+ or CD8+ T cells sorted from blood, sampled in a trial of the OX40 agonist ivuxolimab. The clonotype originates from an adult with an advanced solid tumor such as melanoma, head and neck, liver or kidney cancer. CDR3 sequence reads: CASTGTGLHTDTQYF. DNA for the CDR3: TGTGCCAGCACCGGAACGGGGCTCCACACAGATACGCAGTATTTT.